This entry lists 4 T cell receptor beta chains sequenced from one sample in a study of shared clonotypes between healthy human individuals. Measured with immunoSEQ multiplex PCR; TCRdb has only the in-frame clones, and not every one. The repertoire holds 850,000 to 1,200,000 clones, roughly 70% seen once, with about 1.5% in the top ten. Specimen: memory CD4+ T cells sorted from blood. Specified subset: CD45RA-negative fraction. Source of these receptors: a man aged 18 to 35 in good health.

The chain employs TRBV5-1 and TRBJ2-1; D gene unclear. The length of the CDR3 is 15 residues. CDR1 is SGHRS, CDR2 YFSETQ, per germline. V was trimmed by 0 bases and J by 5 bases, leaving 12 bases between them. The CDR3 region is CASSLEFAADNEQFF. The CDR3 DNA sequence: TGCGCCAGCAGCTTGGAGTTTGCTGCCGACAATGAGCAGTTCTTC.

The CDR3 is CASSFGGIGQPQHF. The CDR3 DNA reads as TGTGCCAGCAGCTTTGGAGGGATAGGACAGCCCCAGCATTTT. J is TRBJ1-5 and V is TRBV5-5; D is ambiguous. The germline gives CDR1 SGHKS, CDR2 YYEKEE (reference sequence). The CDR3 contains 14 residues. Trimming stripped 2 bases from V and 7 bases from J, with 13 bases between.

This chain joins TRBV5-1 and TRBJ2-5, with D possibly being TRBD1 or TRBD2 (6 bases each). CDR3 size: 13 residues. V gave up 4 bases and J gave up 5 bases, with 12 bases separating them. Germline assignment: CDR1 SGHRS and CDR2 YFSETQ. The CDR3 DNA follows: TGCGCCAGCAGCCCGGGGGCAAGGGAGACCCAGTACTTC. Translated, it gives CASSPGARETQYF.

This clone has just a few counts. This chain joins TRBV30 and TRBJ1-1; a weak D match, TRBD1 (6 bases). V lost 8 bases and J 6 bases, leaving 25 bases between the germline ends. Germline lookup yields CDR1 GTSNPN and CDR2 SVGIG (reference sequence). CDR3 size: 15 residues. CDR3 nucleotides: TGTGCCACCGAACCCTGGGACAAAGTTCGTCCTGAAGCTTTCTTT. It codes for CATEPWDKVRPEAFF.